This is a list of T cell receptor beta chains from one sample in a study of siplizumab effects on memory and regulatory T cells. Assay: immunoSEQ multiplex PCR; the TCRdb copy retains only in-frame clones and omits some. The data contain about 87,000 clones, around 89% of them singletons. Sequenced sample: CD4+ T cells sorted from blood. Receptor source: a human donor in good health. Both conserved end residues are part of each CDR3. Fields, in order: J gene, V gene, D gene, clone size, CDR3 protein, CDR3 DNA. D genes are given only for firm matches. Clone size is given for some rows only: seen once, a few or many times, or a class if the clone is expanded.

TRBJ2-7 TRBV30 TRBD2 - CAWSRGLAGTSEQYF TGTGCCTGGAGTCGCGGACTAGCGGGAACGAGCGAGCAGTACTTC
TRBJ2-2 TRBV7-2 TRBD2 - CASRNGAGAITGELFF TGTGCCAGCAGAAATGGAGCGGGAGCAATTACCGGGGAGCTGTTTTTT
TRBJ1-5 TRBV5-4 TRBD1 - CASSPDRAGQPQHF TGTGCCAGCAGTCCTGACAGGGCGGGGCAGCCCCAGCATTTT
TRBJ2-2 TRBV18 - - CASSPKQVGHYTGELFF TGTGCCAGCTCACCGAAGCAGGTCGGACATTACACCGGGGAGCTGTTTTTT
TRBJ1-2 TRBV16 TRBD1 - CASSQTGLRDYGYTF TGTGCCAGCAGCCAGACAGGGTTGAGGGACTATGGCTACACCTTC
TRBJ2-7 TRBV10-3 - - CAITMDREYEQYF TGTGCCATCACTATGGACAGAGAATACGAGCAGTACTTC
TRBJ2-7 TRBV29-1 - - CSVEESNYEQYF TGCAGCGTTGAAGAAAGCAACTACGAGCAGTACTTC
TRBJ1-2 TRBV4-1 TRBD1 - CASSQPARGYGYTF TGCGCCAGCAGCCAACCCGCCAGGGGGTATGGCTACACCTTC
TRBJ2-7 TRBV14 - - CASSLNSYEQYF TGTGCCAGCAGCCTAAACAGCTACGAGCAGTACTTC
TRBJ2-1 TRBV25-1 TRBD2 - CASSGSGGSSYNEQFF TGTGCCAGCAGTGGGAGCGGGGGAAGCTCCTACAATGAGCAGTTCTTC
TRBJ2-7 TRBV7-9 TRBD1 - CASSSEYRGNIYEQYF TGTGCCAGCAGCTCCGAATACAGGGGAAATATCTACGAGCAGTACTTC
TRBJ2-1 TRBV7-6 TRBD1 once CASSDLDRVHNEQFF TGTGCCAGCAGCGATTTGGACAGGGTCCACAATGAGCAGTTCTTC
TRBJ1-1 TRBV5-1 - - CASSFWDTEAFF TGCGCCAGCAGCTTTTGGGACACTGAAGCTTTCTTT
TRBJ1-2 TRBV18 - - CASSPENYGYTF TGTGCCAGCTCACCAGAGAACTATGGCTACACCTTC
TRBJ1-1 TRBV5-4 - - CASSFWGRNTEAFF TGTGCCAGCAGCTTCTGGGGCCGCAACACTGAAGCTTTCTTT
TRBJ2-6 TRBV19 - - CASSKQSPVLTF TGTGCCAGTAGTAAACAGAGTCCTGTCCTGACTTTC
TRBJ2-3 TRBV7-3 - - CASSLQGLLTDTQYF TGTGCCAGCAGCCTACAGGGACTGCTCACAGATACGCAGTATTTT
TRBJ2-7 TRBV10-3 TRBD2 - CAIRNSGRAPHEQYF TGTGCCATCAGAAATAGCGGGAGGGCCCCCCACGAGCAGTACTTC
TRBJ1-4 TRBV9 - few CASSVRASTNEKLFF TGTGCCAGCAGCGTAAGGGCCTCAACTAATGAAAAACTGTTTTTT
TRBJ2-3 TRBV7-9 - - CASSLEGPNPTDTQYF TGTGCCAGCAGCTTAGAAGGGCCAAACCCAACAGATACGCAGTATTTT
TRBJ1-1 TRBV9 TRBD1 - CASSGTGTVGQVNTEAFF TGTGCCAGCAGCGGAACCGGGACAGTAGGGCAGGTGAACACTGAAGCTTTCTTT
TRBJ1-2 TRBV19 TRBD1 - CASKVFGTENYGYTF TGTGCCAGTAAGGTTTTTGGGACAGAAAACTATGGCTACACCTTC
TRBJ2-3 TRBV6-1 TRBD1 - CAGEKDRLTDTQYF TGTGCCGGAGAAAAGGACAGGCTCACAGATACGCAGTATTTT
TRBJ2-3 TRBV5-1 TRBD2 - CASSSGLAENTDTQYF TGCGCCAGCAGCTCGGGACTAGCGGAGAACACAGATACGCAGTATTTT
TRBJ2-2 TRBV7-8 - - CASSAPGANTGELFF TGTGCCAGCAGCGCTCCGGGAGCGAACACCGGGGAGCTGTTTTTT
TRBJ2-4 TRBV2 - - CASSALPGGLAKNIQYF TGTGCCAGCAGCGCACTCCCCGGGGGGCTAGCCAAAAACATTCAGTACTTC
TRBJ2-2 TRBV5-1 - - CASGGGPYTGELFF TGCGCCAGCGGAGGAGGACCCTACACCGGGGAGCTGTTTTTT
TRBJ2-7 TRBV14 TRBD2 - CASSHNRGGTYEQYF TGTGCCAGCAGCCATAACCGGGGGGGGACCTACGAGCAGTACTTC
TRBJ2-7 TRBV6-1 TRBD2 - CASSEFSGRGGSYEQYF TGTGCCAGCAGTGAATTTAGCGGGAGGGGGGGATCCTACGAGCAGTACTTC
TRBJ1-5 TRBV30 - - CAWNGQGNQPQHF TGTGCCTGGAACGGGCAGGGCAATCAGCCCCAGCATTTT
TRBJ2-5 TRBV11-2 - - CASSITQETQYF TGTGCCAGCAGCATCACCCAAGAGACCCAGTACTTC
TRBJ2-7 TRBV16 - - CASSPVGSYEQYF TGTGCCAGCAGCCCGGTGGGCTCCTACGAGCAGTACTTC
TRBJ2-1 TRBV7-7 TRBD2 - CASSSGLAGVTSYNEQFF TGTGCTAGCAGCTCTGGACTAGCGGGAGTTACCTCCTACAATGAGCAGTTCTTC
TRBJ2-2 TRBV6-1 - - CASRRHTGELFF TGTGCCAGCAGGCGCCACACCGGGGAGCTGTTTTTT
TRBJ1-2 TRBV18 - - CASSPLEGGYTF TGTGCCAGCTCACCACTAGAGGGAGGCTACACCTTC